This TCR beta chain derives from a study of CD8+ T cells in alopecia areata. Study outcomes and limitations: A large proportion of expanded lesional clones were detected persisting in scalp and blood during tofacitinib. Researchers report lesional scalp, most notably alopecia totalis/universalis, outstripped normal scalp in clonality. The study found TCR sharing across patients less clear than in mice, possibly for HLA reasons. How baseline CD8+ expansion relates to response remains uncertain (there was one nonresponder).

Only a few counts were recorded for this clone. Its antigen remains unidentified. Germline CDR1 reads SQVTM; CDR2 reads ANQGSEA. The CDR3 has 12 amino acids. The V gene lost 2 bases and the J gene lost 6 bases, with 7 bases spanning the gap. Extraction and reverse transcription of RNA yielded cDNA as the sequencing template. Sequencing used immunoSEQ multiplex PCR; TCRdb keeps in-frame clones, though not all of them. The repertoire consists of just under 65,000 clones, with about half occurring once and the leading ten covering 20%. Treatment indicated: oral pan-JAK inhibitor, 5-10 mg twice daily. Material: CD8+ T cells sorted from blood, obtained at approximately week 37, from a patient treated with tofacitinib. This chain uses TRBV29-1 with TRBJ2-2; tentatively, D is TRBD2 (5 bases). The origin of this receptor is a human donor with alopecia areata. This chain's CDR3 is CSVEIGAGELFF. DNA of the CDR3: TGCAGCGTTGAAATCGGGGCCGGGGAGCTGTTTTTT.